The 3 T cell receptor beta chains presented below share a single source sample, sequenced in a study of T cell responses to AZD1222 COVID-19 vaccine. Assay used: immunoSEQ multiplex PCR; TCRdb lists only in-frame clones, some missing. The sample lists more than 95,000 clones, about 86% occurring once. The sequences come from peripheral blood, collected 28 days after the second AZD1222 dose. The receptors derive from an adult who received the AZD1222 COVID-19 vaccine.

The chain recombines TRBV5-6 with TRBJ1-2; 7 bases agree with TRBD1. The CDR3 has 14 residues. With 3 bases clipped from V and 2 bases from J, the junction kept 4 bases outside the gene matches. Per the germline V gene, CDR1 is SGHDT and CDR2 is YYEEEE. The CDR3: CASSSQGQNYGYTF. The CDR3 nucleotides read TGTGCCAGCAGCTCCCAGGGACAGAACTATGGCTACACCTTC. The full variable domain, with the rest looked up from reference TRBV5-6 and TRBJ1-2, is DAGVTQSPTHLIKTRGQQVTLRCSPKSGHDTVSWYQQALGQGPQFIFQYYEEEERQRGNFPDRFSGHQFPNYSSELNVNALLLGDSALYLCASSSQGQNYGYTFGSGTRLTVV.

This chain joins TRBV7-3 and TRBJ2-1, with 12 bases matching TRBD1. The CDR3 has 15 amino acids. Germline-derived CDR1 and CDR2 are SGHTA and FQGTGA. V shed 5 bases, J shed 7 bases, and the junction held 6 bases outside the gene matches. The DNA for the CDR3 is TGTGCCAGCAGCCCCGGGACAGGGGGCGCGAATGAGCAGTTCTTC. Amino acid sequence: CASSPGTGGANEQFF. Full variable domain (missing parts from reference TRBV7-3 and TRBJ2-1): GAGVSQTPSNKVTEKGKYVELRCDPISGHTALYWYRQSLGQGPEFLIYFQGTGAADDSGLPNDRFFAVRPEGSVSTLKIQRTERGDSAVYLCASSPGTGGANEQFFGPGTRLTVL.

The CDR3 loop is CAISQISGTDANYGYTF. The CDR3 DNA sequence: TGTGCCATCAGTCAAATATCCGGGACAGATGCTAACTATGGCTACACCTTC. V usage is TRBV10-3 and J usage is TRBJ1-2; 7 nucleotides agree with TRBD1. With 5 bases clipped from V and 0 bases from J, the junction kept 12 bases outside the gene matches. CDR1 and CDR2 (germline): ENHRY, SYGVKD. The CDR3 has 17 amino acids.